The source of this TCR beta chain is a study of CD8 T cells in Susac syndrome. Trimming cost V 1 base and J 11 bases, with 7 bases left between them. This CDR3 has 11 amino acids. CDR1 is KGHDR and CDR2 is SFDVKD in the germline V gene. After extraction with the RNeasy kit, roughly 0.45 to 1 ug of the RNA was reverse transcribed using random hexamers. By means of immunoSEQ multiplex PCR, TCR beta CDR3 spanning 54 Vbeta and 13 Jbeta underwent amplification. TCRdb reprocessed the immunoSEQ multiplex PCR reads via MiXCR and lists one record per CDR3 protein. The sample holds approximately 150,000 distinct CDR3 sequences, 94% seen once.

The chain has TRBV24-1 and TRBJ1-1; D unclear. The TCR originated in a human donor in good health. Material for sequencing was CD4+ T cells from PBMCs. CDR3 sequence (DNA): TGTGCCACCAGTGATTTTAGCGGGGCTTTCTTT. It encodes CATSDFSGAFF.